The clone carrying this T cell receptor (beta chain) has at least ten counts. Its antigen remains unknown. A process of 5'RACE template switching, which added a universal primer site and UMIs, was used to make TCR cDNA. TCRdb processed the 5' RACE reads anew with MiXCR; each CDR3 protein has one entry. The sample has 350,000 to 550,000 distinct CDR3 sequences, 18% seen once. The sample belongs to a study of T cells after yellow fever vaccination. Points from the study as a whole: Abundant clonotypes from the bulk population could contaminate FACS-sorted repertoires. A small proportion of clonotypes was detected in both the CD4 and CD8 compartments. Post-booster samples contained most primary-vaccination clones (approximately 96% CD4, about 90% CD8).

Trimming shortened V by 4 bases and J by 4 bases, and 17 bases separated the two germline ends. The CDR3 is 16 amino acids. Germline V gene sequence: CDR1 SEHNR, CDR2 FQNEAQ (reference sequence). Sample: PBMCs, taken before the yellow fever booster vaccination. This receptor was obtained from a man aged 18-30 years who received the YFV17D yellow fever vaccine. This sequence joins TRBV7-9 and TRBJ1-3; D is ambiguous. CDR3 nucleotides: TGTGCCAGCAGCTCCAGTACGGAAGCTGTAGGAAACACCATATATTTT. Its translation: CASSSSTEAVGNTIYF.